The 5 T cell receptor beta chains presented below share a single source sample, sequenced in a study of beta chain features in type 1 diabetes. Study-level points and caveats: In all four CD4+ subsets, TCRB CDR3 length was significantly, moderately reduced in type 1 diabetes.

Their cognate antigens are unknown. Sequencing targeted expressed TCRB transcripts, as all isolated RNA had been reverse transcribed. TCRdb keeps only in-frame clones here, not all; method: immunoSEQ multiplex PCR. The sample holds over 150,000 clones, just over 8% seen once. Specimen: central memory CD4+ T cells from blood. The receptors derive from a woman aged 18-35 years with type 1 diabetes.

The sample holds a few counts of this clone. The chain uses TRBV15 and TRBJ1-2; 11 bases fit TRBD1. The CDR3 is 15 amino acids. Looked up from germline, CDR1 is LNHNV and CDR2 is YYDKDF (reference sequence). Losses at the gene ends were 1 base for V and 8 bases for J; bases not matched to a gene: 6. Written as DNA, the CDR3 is TGTGCCACCAGCAGAGGCGGGACAGGGGGAAGGGGCTACACCTTC. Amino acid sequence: CATSRGGTGGRGYTF.

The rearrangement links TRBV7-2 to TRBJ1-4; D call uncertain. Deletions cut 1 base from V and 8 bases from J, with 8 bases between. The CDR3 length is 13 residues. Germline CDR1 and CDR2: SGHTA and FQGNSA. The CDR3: CASSLVGEEKLFF. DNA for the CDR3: TGTGCCAGCAGCTTAGTAGGAGAGGAAAAACTGTTTTTT.

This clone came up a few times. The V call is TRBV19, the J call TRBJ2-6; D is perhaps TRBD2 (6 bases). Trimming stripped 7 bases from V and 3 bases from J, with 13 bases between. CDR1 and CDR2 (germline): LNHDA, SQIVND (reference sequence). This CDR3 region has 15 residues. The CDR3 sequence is CASTEGGIGANVLTF. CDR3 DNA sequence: TGTGCCAGTACCGAAGGAGGGATTGGGGCCAACGTCCTGACTTTC.

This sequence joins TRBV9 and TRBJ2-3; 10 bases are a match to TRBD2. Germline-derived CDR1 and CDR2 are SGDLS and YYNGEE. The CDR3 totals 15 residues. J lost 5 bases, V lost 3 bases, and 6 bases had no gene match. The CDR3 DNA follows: TGTGCCAGCAGCGGTAGCGGGGGGCATGGAGATACGCAGTATTTT. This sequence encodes CASSGSGGHGDTQYF.

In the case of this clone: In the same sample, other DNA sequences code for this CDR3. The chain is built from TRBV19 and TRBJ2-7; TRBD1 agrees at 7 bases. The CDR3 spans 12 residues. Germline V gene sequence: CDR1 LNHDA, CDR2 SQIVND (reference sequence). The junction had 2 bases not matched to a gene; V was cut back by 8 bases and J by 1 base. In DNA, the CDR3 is TGTGCCAGTTCGACAGGGTCCTACGAGCAGTACTTC. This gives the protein CASSTGSYEQYF.